The clone carrying this T cell receptor beta chain has only a few counts. The target antigen is unknown. These data originate in a study of cytomegalovirus exposure and HLA in healthy donors. Study-level results: After further analysis at a later stage, 15,000 to 20,000 TCR beta sequences were associated with HLA alleles at 0.05 false discovery rate. Within the data, a cluster of highly shared sequence variants was likely a sequencing artifact.

There are 18 residues in the CDR3. Trimming cost V 0 bases and J 0 bases; bases outside gene matches: 8. Germline CDR1 is MGHRA and CDR2 is YSYEKL. Primers for the PCR totalled 60 Vbeta and 13 Jbeta. In the original workflow: Later reanalysis found tens of millions of unique TCR beta chains, around 10 million of them shared. Sequencing was performed with immunoSEQ multiplex PCR; in TCRdb, only in-frame clones are kept and a portion is missing. V and J calls plus clone size are reproduced from that table; the DNA served to infer D and trimming. The table includes about 160,000 clones, about two thirds detected once.

This chain joins TRBV4-1 and TRBJ1-5, with 7 bases identical to TRBD1. Sequenced sample: PBMCs. This clonotype was sampled from a young woman in good health and CMV-seronegative. DNA of the CDR3: TGCGCCAGCAGCCAAGAAACAGGGGTAATAGGTAGCAATCAGCCCCAGCATTTT. Protein product: CASSQETGVIGSNQPQHF.